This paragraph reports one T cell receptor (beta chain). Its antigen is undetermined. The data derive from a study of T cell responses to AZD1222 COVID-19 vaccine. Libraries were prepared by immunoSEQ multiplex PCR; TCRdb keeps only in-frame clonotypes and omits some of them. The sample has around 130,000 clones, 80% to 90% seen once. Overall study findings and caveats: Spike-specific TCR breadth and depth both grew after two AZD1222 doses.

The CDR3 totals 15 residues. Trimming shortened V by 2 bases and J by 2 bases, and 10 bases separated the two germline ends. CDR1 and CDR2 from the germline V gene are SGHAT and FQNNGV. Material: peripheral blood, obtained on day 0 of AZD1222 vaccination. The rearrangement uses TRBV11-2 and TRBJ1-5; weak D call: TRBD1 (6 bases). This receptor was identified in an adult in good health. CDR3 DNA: TGTGCCAGCAGCTTACAGGACAGCCGCAATCAGCCCCAGCATTTT. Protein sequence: CASSLQDSRNQPQHF.